These 3 T cell receptor beta chains came from one sample sequenced in a study of cytomegalovirus exposure and HLA in healthy donors. 13 Jbeta primers and 60 Vbeta primers were used for the PCR. Sequenced by immunoSEQ multiplex PCR; TCRdb stores in-frame clones only, minus some. The sample shows 140,000 to 150,000 clones, roughly three quarters of them seen only once. Sample: PBMCs. These receptors were taken from a man aged 60-69 years in good health and CMV-seronegative.

In its sample, this clone was seen once. This chain connects TRBV10-2 to TRBJ2-7; D may be TRBD2 (5 bases). Per the germline V gene, CDR1 is WSHSY and CDR2 is SAAADI. V was clipped by 6 bases and J by 4 bases, with 10 bases between them. This CDR3 has 12 residues. The CDR3 loop is CASRDSIYEQYF. CDR3 coding DNA: TGCGCCAGCAGGGACTCAATATACGAGCAGTACTTC.

This chain uses TRBV7-2 with TRBJ1-1; 8 bases are shared with TRBD1. V dropped 2 bases and J dropped 6; count of bases not matched to a gene: 5. The CDR3 has 14 residues. Germline-derived CDR1 and CDR2 are SGHTA and FQGNSA. The CDR3, as DNA: TGTGCCAGCAGCTTACCAGGGGGCGTTGCTGAAGCTTTCTTT. Its protein is CASSLPGGVAEAFF. The whole variable domain, filled in from reference TRBV7-2 and TRBJ1-1, reads GAGVSQSPSNKVTEKGKDVELRCDPISGHTALYWYRQSLGQGLEFLIYFQGNSAPDKSGLPSDRFSAERTGGSVSTLTIQRTQQEDSAVYLCASSLPGGVAEAFFGQGTRLTVV.

CDR3 DNA: TGTGCCAGCAGTTTATGGGCGGGAGCGTCCTACGAGCAGTACTTC. Its protein is CASSLWAGASYEQYF. The rearrangement uses TRBV28 and TRBJ2-7; 7 nucleotides align to TRBD2. This CDR3 comprises 15 residues. V lost 0 bases to trimming and J lost 1 base; unmatched junction nucleotides: 3. Germline loops: CDR1 MDHEN, CDR2 SYDVKM.